Following are 24 T cell receptor beta chains from one sample sequenced in a study of T cell repertoires in cytomegalovirus infection. No cognate antigen is known for these TCRs. TCRdb redid the calling of the reads with MiXCR, one entry per CDR3 protein. The sample contains about 500,000 distinct CDR3 sequences, 30% to 40% of which appear only once. Sequencing was performed on cultured PBMCs, taken from culture after CMV antigen stimulation. The origin of the receptors is a human donor in good health (CMV status not recorded). Some clones in this sample may be carry-over from other donors' samples.

V usage is TRBV27 and J usage is TRBJ1-5, with D possibly matching TRBD1 (5 bases). CDR3 length: 14 amino acids. Trimming took 6 bases from V and 1 from J, leaving 10 bases between them. Germline V gene sequence: CDR1 MNHEY, CDR2 SMNVEV (reference sequence). CDR3: CASSRGMSNQPQHF. As DNA, the CDR3 is TGTGCCAGCAGCCGGGGGATGAGCAATCAGCCCCAGCATTTT.

V usage is TRBV4-1 and J usage is TRBJ2-1; D might be TRBD2 (6 bases). The CDR3 sequence is 14 residues long. Trimming pared 0 bases from V and 9 bases from J, leaving 12 bases between. Germline values: CDR1 MGHRA, CDR2 YSYEKL. CDR3 in amino acids: CASSQERLVGEQFF. The CDR3 DNA is TGCGCCAGCAGCCAAGAGAGACTAGTGGGTGAGCAGTTCTTC.

The V and J genes are TRBV12-3 or TRBV12-4 and TRBJ1-3, with no clear D. The V end lost 10 bases, the J end lost 1 base, and 8 bases lay between the germline ends. The CDR3 is 12 amino acids. In nucleotides, the CDR3 is TGTGCCACCGCGGTATCTGGAAACACCATATATTTT. The encoded protein is CATAVSGNTIYF.

This chain links TRBV24-1 with TRBJ2-3; 9 positions match TRBD2. This CDR3 is 17 amino acids long. The germline V gene encodes CDR1 KGHDR and CDR2 SFDVKD. The ends lost 5 bases at V and 0 bases at J; junction bases unmatched: 8. This chain's CDR3 is CATSVRRLAESTDTQYF. The CDR3, as DNA: TGTGCCACCAGTGTCAGACGACTAGCGGAGAGCACAGATACGCAGTATTTT.

The V call is TRBV7-9, the J call TRBJ1-5; 9 nucleotides match TRBD1. The CDR3 is 16 amino acids. Germline V gene lookup returns CDR1 SEHNR and CDR2 FQNEAQ (reference sequence). With V trimmed by 5 bases and J by 3 bases, 8 bases remained unmatched. CDR3 DNA sequence: TGTGCCAGCAGCGTAGGGACAGGGTCCCTCAATCAGCCCCAGCATTTT. Its protein is CASSVGTGSLNQPQHF.

The V gene is TRBV12-3 or TRBV12-4, the J gene TRBJ1-2; D is possibly TRBD1 (5 bases). The length of the CDR3 is 16 residues. V lost 5 bases and J 6 bases, leaving 22 bases between the germline ends. The CDR3 region is CASSTRWGVRVHGYTF. The DNA of the CDR3 is TGTGCCAGCAGTACCCGCTGGGGGGTCAGGGTCCATGGCTACACCTTC.

This clonotype has just a few counts. The rearrangement joins TRBV19 to TRBJ2-7, with D perhaps matching TRBD2 (5 bases). Looked up from germline, CDR1 is LNHDA and CDR2 is SQIVND (reference sequence). CDR3 length equals 11 residues. The V gene lost 10 bases and the J gene lost 7 bases, with 14 bases spanning the gap. CDR3 DNA: TGTGCCAAGACCCAACCGGGGGAGCAGTACGTC. Its protein product is CAKTQPGEQYV.

This clonotype was counted a few times. The V call is TRBV12-3 or TRBV12-4, the J call TRBJ2-5; the D gene could be TRBD1 or TRBD2 (7 bases each). This CDR3 spans 15 amino acids. Trimming left V 3 bases short and J 2 bases short, with 13 bases between. CDR3 nucleotides: TGTGCCAGCAGTTTGTGGCAGGGGGGGCAAGAGACCCAGTACTTC. Protein: CASSLWQGGQETQYF.

The sample holds many counts of this clonotype. V usage is TRBV10-2 and J usage is TRBJ1-5; 8 bases are a match to TRBD1. The CDR3 contains 15 residues. From germline, CDR1 is WSHSY and CDR2 SAAADI. J gave up 0 bases and V 5 bases, and 3 bases lay outside the gene matches. CDR3 sequence reads: CASSWGQDSNQPQHF. CDR3 bases: TGCGCCAGCAGTTGGGGACAGGATAGCAATCAGCCCCAGCATTTT.

V and J are TRBV5-5 and TRBJ1-1, with D maybe TRBD1 (6 bases). Trimming pared 7 bases from V and 11 bases from J, leaving 18 bases between. The germline CDR1 and CDR2 sequences are SGHKS and YYEKEE (reference sequence). This CDR3 contains 12 residues. The CDR3 DNA reads TGTGCCAGCTCTCTATTAGGGGGGGATGCTTTCTTT. As protein: CASSLLGGDAFF.

This chain links TRBV12-3 or TRBV12-4 with TRBJ1-3, with D possibly TRBD1 on 6 matching bases. The CDR3 length is 15 residues. With 3 bases removed from V and 4 bases from J, the gap between germline ends came to 13 bases. The CDR3 nucleotides are TGTGCCAGCAGTTTTGAGGGGGTAGAAGGAAACACCATATATTTT. Protein sequence: CASSFEGVEGNTIYF.

The rearrangement links TRBV6-6 to TRBJ1-5, with D uncertain. The CDR3 runs 14 residues. V lost 6 bases and J lost 2, with 11 bases in between. Germline assignment: CDR1 MNHNY and CDR2 SVGAGI (reference sequence). The CDR3 region has the DNA TGTGCCAGCAGACCGACGGGCGGCAATCAGCCCCAGCATTTT. Translating gives CASRPTGGNQPQHF.

This clonotype was picked up a small number of times. The rearrangement joins TRBV4-3 to TRBJ2-2; D call uncertain. The CDR3 runs 16 residues. Germline lookup yields CDR1 LGHNA and CDR2 YSLEER. Trimming removed 1 base from V and 6 bases from J, with 15 bases in between. The chain's CDR3 is CASSQGPPSSPGELFF. Here the CDR3 DNA reads TGCGCCAGCAGCCAAGGCCCACCTAGTAGCCCCGGGGAGCTGTTTTTT.

This clonotype was found once. The chain couples TRBV2 to TRBJ1-5; a weak D match, TRBD1 (6 bases). This CDR3 has 14 residues. Germline CDR1 and CDR2: SNHLY and FYNNEI. The V gene lost 5 bases and the J gene lost 0 bases, with 8 bases spanning the gap. In DNA form, the CDR3 reads TGTGCCAGCAGTACAGGGATTAGCAATCAGCCCCAGCATTTT. Protein: CASSTGISNQPQHF.

The gene calls are TRBV5-3 and TRBJ2-1; no clear D gene. TRBV5-3 is an open reading frame whose function is uncertain. The germline V and J ends were trimmed by 2 bases and 0 bases, with 9 bases remaining between them. The CDR3 contains 15 residues. The CDR3 DNA reads as TGTGCCAGAAGCTTTGGCGTCTGCTCCTACAATGAGCAGTTCTTC. Protein product: CARSFGVCSYNEQFF.

The chain couples TRBV15 to TRBJ2-5, with D possibly matching TRBD1 (7 bases). Germline CDR1 is LNHNV and CDR2 is YYDKDF (reference sequence). This CDR3 has 15 amino acids. With 1 base removed from V and 5 bases from J, the gap between germline ends came to 14 bases. The CDR3 loop is CATSRVRGAWETQYF. CDR3 in DNA: TGTGCCACCAGCAGAGTCAGGGGGGCGTGGGAGACCCAGTACTTC. The full variable domain, completed using reference TRBV15 and TRBJ2-5, is DAMVIQNPRYQVTQFGKPVTLSCSQTLNHNVMYWYQQKSSQAPKLLFHYYDKDFNNEADTPDNFQSRRPNTSFCFLDIRSPGLGDTAMYLCATSRVRGAWETQYFGPGTRLLVL.

This chain connects TRBV7-2 to TRBJ2-1; D may correspond to TRBD1 or TRBD2 (5 bases each). The germline V gene encodes CDR1 SGHTA and CDR2 FQGNSA. V shed 2 bases and J shed 1 base, with 21 bases lying between them. The CDR3 length is 19 residues. As DNA, the CDR3 is TGTGCCAGCAGCTTATCGGGGCCCGCGAGGACCCGGTCCTACAATGAGCAGTTCTTC. Translation gives CASSLSGPARTRSYNEQFF.

This clonotype was observed a handful of times. V is TRBV7-6 and J is TRBJ2-6; maybe TRBD2 (5 bases). The V end was cut by 5 bases, the J end by 9 bases, with 14 bases between. CDR3 size: 14 residues. The germline CDR1 and CDR2 sequences are SGHVS and FNYEAQ. This chain's CDR3 is CASSPRTGFNVLTF. For the CDR3, the DNA is TGTGCCAGCAGCCCCCGGACTGGCTTCAACGTCCTGACTTTC.

This clonotype was seen a few times. The chain combines TRBV15 with TRBJ1-1; D may be TRBD1 (5 bases). Trimming removed 1 base from V and 5 bases from J, with 11 bases in between. CDR1 and CDR2 from the germline V gene are LNHNV and YYDKDF (reference sequence). This CDR3 contains 14 residues. The CDR3 DNA sequence: TGTGCCACCAGCAGAGTTACGGGGGGAACTGAAGCTTTCTTT. It yields the protein CATSRVTGGTEAFF. The full variable domain, rest sourced from reference TRBV15 and TRBJ1-1, is DAMVIQNPRYQVTQFGKPVTLSCSQTLNHNVMYWYQQKSSQAPKLLFHYYDKDFNNEADTPDNFQSRRPNTSFCFLDIRSPGLGDTAMYLCATSRVTGGTEAFFGQGTRLTVV.

This sequence joins TRBV27 and TRBJ1-6, with 7 positions matching TRBD1. The V segment lost 5 bases and the J segment 8 bases; nucleotides outside the gene matches: 6. Germline V gene lookup returns CDR1 MNHEY and CDR2 SMNVEV (reference sequence). The CDR3 covers 14 residues. DNA of the CDR3: TGTGCCAGCAGTCTCAGGACAGGCGATTCACCCCTCCACTTT. Its translation is CASSLRTGDSPLHF.

The chain carries TRBV18 and TRBJ2-2; D gene uncertain. Germline V gene data show CDR1 as KGHSH and CDR2 as LQKENI. The CDR3 extends over 15 amino acids. The ends were cut back, 5 bases at V and 3 bases at J, with 13 bases in the middle. The CDR3 nucleotides read TGTGCCAGCTCAACGGTCGTTGGGGACACCGGGGAGCTGTTTTTT. Translating it yields CASSTVVGDTGELFF.

CDR3 loop: CASRFAGLGVHQPQHF. CDR3 sequence (DNA): TGTGCCAGTAGGTTTGCAGGCCTCGGGGTGCATCAGCCCCAGCATTTT. The genes are TRBV19 and TRBJ1-5; D ambiguous. Per germline, CDR1 LNHDA and CDR2 SQIVND (reference sequence). The CDR3 contains 16 residues. V dropped 6 bases and J dropped 5 bases, with 20 bases sitting between them.

The CDR3, as DNA: TGTGCCATCAGTGATTCAGGGGGCAATCAGCCCCAGCATTTT. Its protein product is CAISDSGGNQPQHF. The chain has TRBV10-3 and TRBJ1-5; TRBD1 is a possible D gene (6 bases). V shed 3 bases and J shed 2 bases, with 8 bases lying between them. This CDR3 comprises 14 residues. Germline V gene lookup returns CDR1 ENHRY and CDR2 SYGVKD.

Ten or more counts support this clonotype. The rearrangement links TRBV6-2 or TRBV6-3 to TRBJ2-3, with D perhaps TRBD1 (6 bases). V lost 7 bases, J lost 6 bases, and 8 bases lay in between. CDR1 and CDR2 (germline): MNHEY, SVGEGT. The CDR3 is 11 residues long. CDR3 coding DNA: TGTGCCAGCATGAGGGGGGATACGCAGTATTTT. It encodes CASMRGDTQYF.